This TCR beta chain was sequenced for a study of metastatic and nonmetastatic thyroid tumors. Study context: Malignant and benign thyroid patients had repertoires compared in peripheral blood and tumor or nodule tissue.

In the source study's methods: The study built a papillary thyroid cancer distant-metastasis classifier from CDR3 differences across clinicopathological groups. From the PCR reads, TCRdb re-called clones with MiXCR. For this entry, the V and J calls and clone size follow TCRdb and not the study's own pipeline. The repertoire consists of 9,000 to 13,000 clones, with roughly 12% occurring once and the leading ten covering around 12%. General study findings and limits: Significantly greater TCR beta diversity was reportedly found in malignant thyroid tumors than in benign nodules (in blood and tumor).

This clone was counted many times. Its antigen is as yet unknown. None of the patients had undergone any treatment ahead of thyroid surgery. The CDR3 runs 16 residues. Germline CDR1 and CDR2: SGHAT and FQNNGV. The V gene lost 4 bases and the J gene lost 7 bases, with 22 bases spanning the gap. The chain combines TRBV11-2 with TRBJ1-1; a possible D gene is TRBD1 (6 bases). The clonotype originates from a female donor with papillary thyroid cancer or a benign thyroid nodule (not recorded which). Some clones in this sample may be carry-over from other donors' samples. The sample was blood. This chain's CDR3 is CASSSPPGQTPNEAFF. CDR3 coding DNA: TGTGCCAGCAGCTCCCCCCCAGGACAGACGCCAAATGAAGCTTTCTTT.